Described below is a single T cell receptor beta chain sequence and its context. A read error is possible here, since a much larger clone lies one base away. There were TCR beta CDR3 regions amplified from RNA transcripts. Researchers ran a first-round RT-PCR on the TCR CDR3 using the HTBI primer set. MiXCR was run by TCRdb on the multiplex PCR reads, yielding one entry per CDR3 protein. The table has 600,000 to 900,000 distinct CDR3 sequences, around 17% seen once. CDR1 is SGDLS, CDR2 YYNGEE, per germline. This CDR3 has 17 amino acids. This specimen belongs to a study of T cells in Graves' hyperthyroidism and ophthalmopathy. The patients, who ranged from 18 to 65 in age, presented with newly diagnosed hyperthyroidism lasting under 2 months. From around 11 ml of fresh peripheral blood, PBMCs were isolated.

This sequence joins TRBV9 and TRBJ1-5, with 9 bases fitting TRBD1. Sequencing input: blood. The source is a man in his late teens or twenties with Graves' hyperthyroidism. CDR3 region: CASSRGDRDPMEQPRHF. Written as DNA, the CDR3 is TGTGCCAGCAGCCGGGGGGACAGGGACCCTATGGAACAGCCCCGGCATTTT.